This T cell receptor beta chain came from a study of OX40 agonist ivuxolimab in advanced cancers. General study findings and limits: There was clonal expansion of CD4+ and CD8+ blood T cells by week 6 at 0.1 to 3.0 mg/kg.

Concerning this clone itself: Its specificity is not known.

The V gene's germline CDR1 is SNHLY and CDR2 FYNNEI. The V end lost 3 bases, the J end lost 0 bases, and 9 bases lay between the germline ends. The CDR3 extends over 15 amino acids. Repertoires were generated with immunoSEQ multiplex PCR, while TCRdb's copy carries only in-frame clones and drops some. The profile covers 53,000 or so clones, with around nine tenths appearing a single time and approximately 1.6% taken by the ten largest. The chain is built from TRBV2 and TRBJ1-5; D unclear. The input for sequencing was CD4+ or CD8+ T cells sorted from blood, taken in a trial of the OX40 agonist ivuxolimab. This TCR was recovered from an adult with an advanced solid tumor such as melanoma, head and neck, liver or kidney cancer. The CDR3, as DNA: TGTGCCAGCAGTGATTTTGGCAGTAGCAATCAGCCCCAGCATTTT. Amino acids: CASSDFGSSNQPQHF. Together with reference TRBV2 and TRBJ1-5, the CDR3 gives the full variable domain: EPEVTQTPSHQVTQMGQEVILRCVPISNHLYFYWYRQILGQKVEFLVSFYNNEISEKSEIFDDQFSVERPDGSNFTLKIRSTKLEDSAMYFCASSDFGSSNQPQHFGDGTRLSIL.